This TCR beta chain was recorded in a study of CD8+CD57+ T cells in acquired aplastic anemia (dated by TCRdb to 2017 to 2018). In terms of the full investigation: DNA extracted from sorted CD4+ and CD8+ cells had a mean of around 3 ug, with a range of roughly 0.2 to 27.4 ug. CD8+CD57+ expansion was defined as frequency above the mean frequency observed in healthy subjects.

Expansion of CD8+CD57+ cells had been shown by flow cytometry in the patients chosen for sequencing. Severe acquired aplastic anemia was diagnosed in all patients according to International Study of Aplastic Anemia and Agranulocytosis and Camitta criteria. Patients had received no therapy at the time of blood sampling. TCR repertoires of sorted CD4+ and CD8+ blood T cells from severe aplastic anemia patients and healthy subjects were deep-sequenced in the study. Patients were enrolled under clinicaltrials.gov protocols 00001620, 01623167, 00001397, 00071045, 00081523 and 00961064 in the USA. Ficoll-Paque density gradient centrifugation was used to isolate peripheral blood mononuclear cells. Before DNA extraction, CD4+ and CD8+ T cells were sorted by FACS or by magnetic beads. Counted from cysteine to phenylalanine, this CDR3 has 16 amino acids. Left in the record is the CDR3 DNA by itself, 48 bases read in frame from the first base. The germline V gene (reference sequence) provides CDR1 SEHNR and CDR2 FQNEAQ. The germline ends are 21 bases apart after V is trimmed by 4 bases and J by 8 bases.

Genomic DNA served as template for TCR beta VDJ combination and CDR3 sequence profiling. An Illumina HiSeq 2000 was the platform used for TCR repertoire sequencing. For the original study's pipeline: TRBV/TRBJ rearrangement plots, CDR3 size and DJ length profiles, and Simpson's diversity index were used to assess repertoires. Whichever DNA sequence was most abundant in the deep sequencing data was defined as the immunodominant clone. CDR3 amino acid sequences were checked for sharing across subjects and were also compared against the VDJdb database and published repertoires. TCRdb reran the public reads through fastp at Q25 and MiXCR, keeping productive beta chains. Each record represents a unique CDR3 protein, reported with the most common genes and DNA among its rows. TCRdb's processing, not the authors' own work, is the source of the V and J calls. This sample gives hundreds of thousands of distinct CDR3 sequences in total; around 82% of them show up just once. Around 40% of the sample is in the top ten clones.

Of note for this clonotype: No cognate antigen has been identified for it. No qualities accompany the bases; no much larger clone lies one base away.

Broader findings and caveats from the paper: Between patients and healthy controls, no significant difference in CD8+ Simpson's diversity was found (P=0.060). Some 31 CD8+ CDR3 sequences were shared between patients and controls but appeared highly expressed in patients and within their immunodominant clones.

The chain was built from TRBV7-9 and TRBJ2-1, and possibly TRBD2, on 6 matching bases. This clonotype was obtained from a human donor with aplastic anemia. Sequenced input: sorted CD4+, CD8+, or CD8+CD57+ T cells (not recorded which) from PBMCs. The CDR3 loop reads CASSSQRRGGCDEQFF. The nucleotide sequence reads as follows: TGTGCCAGCAGCTCTCAAAGACGCGGAGGGTGCGATGAGCAGTTCTTC.